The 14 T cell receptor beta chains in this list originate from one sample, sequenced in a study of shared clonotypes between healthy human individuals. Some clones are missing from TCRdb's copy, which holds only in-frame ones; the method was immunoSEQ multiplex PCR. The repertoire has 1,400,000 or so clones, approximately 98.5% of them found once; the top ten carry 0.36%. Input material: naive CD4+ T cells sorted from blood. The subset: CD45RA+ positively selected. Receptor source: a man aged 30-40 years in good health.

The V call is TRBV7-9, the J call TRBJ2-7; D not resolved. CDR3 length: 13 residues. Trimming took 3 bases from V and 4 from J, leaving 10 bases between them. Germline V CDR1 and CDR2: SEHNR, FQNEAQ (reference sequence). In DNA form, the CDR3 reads TGTGCCAGCAGCTTCCCCAATCTGTACGAGCAGTACTTC. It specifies CASSFPNLYEQYF.

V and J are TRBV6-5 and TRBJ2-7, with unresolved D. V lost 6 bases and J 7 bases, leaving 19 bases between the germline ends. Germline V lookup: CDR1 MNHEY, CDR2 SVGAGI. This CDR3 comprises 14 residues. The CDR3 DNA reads TGTGCCAGCAGCTTTAGGGTACCGAATGATGAGCAGTACTTC. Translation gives CASSFRVPNDEQYF.

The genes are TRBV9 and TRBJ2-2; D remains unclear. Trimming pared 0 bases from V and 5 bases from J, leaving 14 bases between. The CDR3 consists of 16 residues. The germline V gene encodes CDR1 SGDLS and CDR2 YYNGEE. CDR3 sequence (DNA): TGTGCCAGCAGCGTAGCTCCAGCGAGAAGAACCGGGGAGCTGTTTTTT. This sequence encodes CASSVAPARRTGELFF.

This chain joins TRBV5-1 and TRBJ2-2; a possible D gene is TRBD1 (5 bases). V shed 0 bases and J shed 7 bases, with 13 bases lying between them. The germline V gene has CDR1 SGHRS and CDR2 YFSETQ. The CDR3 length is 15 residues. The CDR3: CASSLGQGNVGELFF. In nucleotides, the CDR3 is TGCGCCAGCAGCTTGGGGCAGGGTAATGTCGGGGAGCTGTTTTTT.

Here the CDR3 DNA reads TGCGCCAGCAGCCCTACTATGAACACTGAAGCTTTCTTT. Protein product: CASSPTMNTEAFF. The genes are TRBV5-1 and TRBJ1-1, with no clear D. Trimming took off 4 bases at V and 0 bases at J, with 7 bases between the two ends. CDR3 length equals 13 residues. The V gene's germline CDR1 is SGHRS and CDR2 YFSETQ.

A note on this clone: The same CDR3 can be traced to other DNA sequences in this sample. CDR3 sequence: CSVGGANQPQHF. For the CDR3, the DNA is TGCAGCGTTGGAGGGGCTAATCAGCCCCAGCATTTT. This chain links TRBV29-1 with TRBJ1-5, with a weak D call TRBD1 (5 bases). The CDR3 extends over 12 amino acids. Germline V gene data show CDR1 as SQVTM and CDR2 as ANQGSEA. Deletions cut 4 bases from V and 4 bases from J, with 8 bases between. Looking up the rest from reference TRBV29-1 and TRBJ1-5 gives the full variable domain: SAVISQKPSRDICQRGTSLTIQCQVDSQVTMMFWYRQQPGQSLTLIATANQGSEATYESGFVIDKFPISRPNLTFSTLTVSNMSPEDSSIYLCSVGGANQPQHFGDGTRLSIL.

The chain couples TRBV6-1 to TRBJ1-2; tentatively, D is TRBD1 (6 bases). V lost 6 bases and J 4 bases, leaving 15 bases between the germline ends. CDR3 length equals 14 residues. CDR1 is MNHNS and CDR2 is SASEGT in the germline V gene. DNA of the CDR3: TGTGCCAGCAGACGGACAGTCCCGGCCTATGGCTACACCTTC. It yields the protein CASRRTVPAYGYTF.

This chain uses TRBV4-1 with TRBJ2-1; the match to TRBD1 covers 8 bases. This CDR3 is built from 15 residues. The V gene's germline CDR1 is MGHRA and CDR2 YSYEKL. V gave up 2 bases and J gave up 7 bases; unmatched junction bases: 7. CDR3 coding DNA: TGCGCCAGCAGCCAACCGCAGGGGGCTAAGAATGAGCAGTTCTTC. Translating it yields CASSQPQGAKNEQFF.

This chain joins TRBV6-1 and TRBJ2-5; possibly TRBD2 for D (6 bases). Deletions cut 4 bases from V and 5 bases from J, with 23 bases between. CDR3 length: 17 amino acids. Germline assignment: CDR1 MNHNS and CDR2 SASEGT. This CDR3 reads CASSGLSPGLRTETQYF. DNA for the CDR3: TGTGCCAGCAGTGGACTATCTCCGGGACTCCGAACTGAGACCCAGTACTTC.

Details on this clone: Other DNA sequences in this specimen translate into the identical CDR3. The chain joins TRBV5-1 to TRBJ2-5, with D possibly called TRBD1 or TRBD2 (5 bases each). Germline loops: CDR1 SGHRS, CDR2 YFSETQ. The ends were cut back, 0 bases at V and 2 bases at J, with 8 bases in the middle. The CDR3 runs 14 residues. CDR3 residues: CASSLGGRQETQYF. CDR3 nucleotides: TGCGCCAGCAGCTTGGGGGGACGGCAAGAGACCCAGTACTTC.

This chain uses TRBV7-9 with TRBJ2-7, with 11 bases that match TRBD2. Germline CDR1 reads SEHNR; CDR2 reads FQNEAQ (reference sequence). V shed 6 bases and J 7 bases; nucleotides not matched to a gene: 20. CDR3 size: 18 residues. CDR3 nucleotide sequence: TGTGCCAGCAGGCGGACGGTTGGACTACTAGCGGGAGCTGGGGAGCAGTACTTC. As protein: CASRRTVGLLAGAGEQYF.

DNA for the CDR3: TGTGCCAGCTCACCAGTCTCACCACAAACAGCCAACGTCCTGACTTTC. Translation: CASSPVSPQTANVLTF. V gene TRBV18 combines with J gene TRBJ2-6, with D hard to call. V gave up 2 bases and J gave up 7 bases, with 15 bases separating them. The germline gives CDR1 KGHSH, CDR2 LQKENI. The CDR3 covers 16 residues.

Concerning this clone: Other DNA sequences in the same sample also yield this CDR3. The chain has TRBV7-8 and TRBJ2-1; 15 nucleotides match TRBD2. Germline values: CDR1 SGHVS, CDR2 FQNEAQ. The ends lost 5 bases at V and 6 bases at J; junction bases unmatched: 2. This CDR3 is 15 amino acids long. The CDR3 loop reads CASSLGLAGGNEQFF. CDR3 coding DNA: TGTGCCAGCAGCCTGGGACTAGCGGGAGGCAATGAGCAGTTCTTC. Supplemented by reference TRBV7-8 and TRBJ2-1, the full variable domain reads GAGVSQSPRYKVAKRGQDVALRCDPISGHVSLFWYQQALGQGPEFLTYFQNEAQLDKSGLPSDRFFAERPEGSVSTLKIQRTQQEDSAVYLCASSLGLAGGNEQFFGPGTRLTVL.

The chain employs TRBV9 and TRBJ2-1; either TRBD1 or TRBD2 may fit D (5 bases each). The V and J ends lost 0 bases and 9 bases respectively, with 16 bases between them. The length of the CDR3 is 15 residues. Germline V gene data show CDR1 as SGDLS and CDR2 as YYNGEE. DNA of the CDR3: TGTGCCAGCAGCGTAGTAGCGAGGGGTTGGATTGAGCAGTTCTTC. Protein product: CASSVVARGWIEQFF.